This T cell receptor beta chain was sequenced for a study of CD8 T cells in Susac syndrome. RNA was extracted with the RNeasy kit, and a quantity of 0.5 to 1 ug was reverse transcribed using random hexamers. MiXCR was run by TCRdb on the immunoSEQ multiplex PCR reads, yielding one entry per CDR3 protein. The repertoire has under 200,000 distinct CDR3 sequences, more than 95% of them found once; the top ten carry about 0.13%. Sequencing used CD4+ T cells from PBMCs. The sequence was collected from a human donor with Susac syndrome.

CDR3 DNA: TGTGCCAGTAGTATATCTGGGACAGGGCTCAAGAATCAGCCCCAGCATTTT. Amino acids: CASSISGTGLKNQPQHF. The gene calls are TRBV19 and TRBJ1-5; 9 nucleotides line up with TRBD1. The CDR3 runs 17 residues. The V gene's germline CDR1 is LNHDA and CDR2 SQIVND (reference sequence). V gave up 2 bases and J gave up 4 bases; unmatched junction bases: 9.